Presented here are 15 T cell receptor beta chains from one specimen sequenced in a study of blood T cell repertoires in COVID-19 (dated by TCRdb to about 2020). The library was obtained by the immunoSEQ multiplex PCR assay. TCRdb provides this immuneACCESS table in a form limited to in-frame rearrangements. Some clones are lacking; in checked studies, under half of them reflect an unresolved V gene, and why the rest are absent is not known. The sample table lists over 130,000 clones, around 80% of them with a count of one. The ten largest clones take up more than 3.5% of the sample. The sequenced sample was peripheral blood. These receptors originate from a woman of 80 years or more with active or convalescent COVID-19.

The J gene is TRBJ1-3, the V gene TRBV6-6; D might be TRBD1 (5 bases). The CDR3 spans 16 residues. Germline CDR1 MNHNY, CDR2 SVGAGI (reference sequence). The V end lost 4 bases, the J end lost 4 bases, and 17 bases lay between the germline ends. This CDR3 reads CASSFRTAGQGNTIYF. CDR3 in DNA: TGTGCCAGCAGTTTTCGGACGGCTGGACAAGGAAACACCATATATTTT.

The genes are TRBV5-1 and TRBJ1-4; 9 nucleotides line up with TRBD1. CDR1 is SGHRS, CDR2 YFSETQ, per germline. The CDR3 extends over 13 amino acids. Unmatched junction bases numbered 6, after V lost 4 bases and J lost 11 bases. This CDR3 reads CASSPWGQGKLFF. The CDR3 region has the DNA TGCGCCAGCAGCCCCTGGGGACAGGGCAAACTGTTTTTT.

The V gene is TRBV19, the J gene TRBJ1-2, with 7 bases matching TRBD1. The CDR3 runs 13 residues. The germline gives CDR1 LNHDA, CDR2 SQIVND (reference sequence). Trimming cost V 7 bases and J 8 bases; bases outside gene matches: 10. The CDR3 DNA reads TGTGCCAGTAACCAGGGGGGCAAGGAAGGCTACACCTTC. This sequence encodes CASNQGGKEGYTF.

The chain recombines TRBV18 with TRBJ2-4; D possibly corresponds to TRBD1 (5 bases). The CDR3 extends over 14 amino acids. CDR1 and CDR2 (germline): KGHSH, LQKENI. V was trimmed by 0 bases and J by 6 bases, leaving 9 bases between them. CDR3 residues: CASSPPPGRNIQYF. The CDR3 bases are TGTGCCAGCTCACCACCTCCAGGGCGAAACATTCAGTACTTC.

This clone was observed a few times. The J gene is TRBJ2-7, the V gene TRBV11-1; weak D call: TRBD2 (5 bases). The CDR3 totals 16 residues. Trimming removed 4 bases from V and 3 bases from J, with 19 bases in between. Germline assignment: CDR1 SGHAT and CDR2 FQDESV (reference sequence). The DNA for the CDR3 is TGTGCCAGCAGCTCCTGGGCACGGGGTGGGGACTACGAGCAGTACTTC. Protein: CASSSWARGGDYEQYF.

V gene TRBV2 combines with J gene TRBJ2-1, with 8 bases identical to TRBD1. The CDR3 runs 15 residues. J lost 9 bases, V lost 4 bases, and 11 bases had no gene match. Germline CDR1 is SNHLY and CDR2 is FYNNEI. This CDR3 is CASSVSDRVPVEQFF. As DNA, the CDR3 is TGTGCCAGCAGTGTTTCGGACAGGGTACCGGTTGAGCAGTTCTTC. Combining the CDR3 with reference TRBV2 and TRBJ2-1 gives the whole variable domain EPEVTQTPSHQVTQMGQEVILRCVPISNHLYFYWYRQILGQKVEFLVSFYNNEISEKSEIFDDQFSVERPDGSNFTLKIRSTKLEDSAMYFCASSVSDRVPVEQFFGPGTRLTVL.

V usage is TRBV7-9 and J usage is TRBJ2-7, with D maybe TRBD1 (5 bases). V lost 5 bases to trimming and J lost 3 bases, with 17 bases between them. CDR3 length: 15 amino acids. Germline loops: CDR1 SEHNR, CDR2 FQNEAQ (reference sequence). The CDR3 coding sequence is TGTGCCAGCAGCCCCATTACAGGTCTGATCTACGAGCAGTACTTC. Translating it yields CASSPITGLIYEQYF.

The chain joins TRBV5-1 to TRBJ2-3, with TRBD2 as a possible D gene (5 bases). Germline-derived CDR1 and CDR2 are SGHRS and YFSETQ. This CDR3 has 15 amino acids. Trimming pared 7 bases from V and 2 bases from J, leaving 17 bases between. CDR3 DNA sequence: TGCGCCAGCGGTTTCACTAGTCGGGTCACAGATACGCAGTATTTT. Residues: CASGFTSRVTDTQYF.

The rearrangement joins TRBV11-2 to TRBJ2-5; 8 nucleotides agree with TRBD2. V lost 5 bases, J lost 5 bases, and 10 bases stayed unmatched. The CDR3 is made up of 15 amino acids. CDR1 is SGHAT, CDR2 FQNNGV, per germline. CDR3 residues: CASSPRSGVSETQYF. CDR3 DNA: TGTGCCAGCAGCCCACGTAGCGGGGTTTCGGAGACCCAGTACTTC.

The chain links TRBV27 to TRBJ1-5, with TRBD1 matching over 7 bases. This CDR3 spans 15 amino acids. Germline CDR1 and CDR2: MNHEY and SMNVEV (reference sequence). V shed 7 bases, J shed 7 bases, and the junction held 13 bases outside the gene matches. This chain's CDR3 is CASKREGASGQPQHF. The CDR3, as DNA: TGTGCCAGCAAACGAGAGGGGGCGTCCGGACAGCCCCAGCATTTT.

The genes are TRBV6-5 and TRBJ2-1; tentatively, D is TRBD1 (5 bases). Germline loops: CDR1 MNHEY, CDR2 SVGAGI. The CDR3 extends over 14 amino acids. V was pared by 0 bases and J by 5 bases, with 8 bases between. CDR3 nucleotides: TGTGCCAGCAGTTACTCGGACAACAACAATGAGCAGTTCTTC. Translating it yields CASSYSDNNNEQFF.

The rearrangement joins TRBV30 to TRBJ1-2; D is ambiguous. The CDR3 totals 13 residues. Germline V gene sequence: CDR1 GTSNPN, CDR2 SVGIG (reference sequence). V lost 2 bases and J 1 base, leaving 8 bases between the germline ends. CDR3 DNA sequence: TGTGCCTGGAGTCTCGGGATTAACTATGGCTACACCTTC. Its protein product is CAWSLGINYGYTF.

V usage is TRBV9 and J usage is TRBJ2-3; no reliable D call. Trimming shortened V by 0 bases and J by 1 base, and 3 bases separated the two germline ends. Germline CDR1 SGDLS, CDR2 YYNGEE. CDR3 length: 13 residues. The CDR3 protein is CASSVGGTDTQYF. The CDR3 DNA reads as TGTGCCAGCAGCGTAGGAGGCACAGATACGCAGTATTTT.

The chain is built from TRBV4-1 and TRBJ2-1, with 8 positions matching TRBD2. CDR1 is MGHRA and CDR2 is YSYEKL in the germline V gene. After removal of 4 bases from V and 9 bases from J, the junction contained 5 bases not matched to a gene. The CDR3 is 13 amino acids. The CDR3 nucleotides read TGCGCCAGCAGCCCCTCCAGCGGGGGTGAGCAGTTCTTC. It specifies CASSPSSGGEQFF.

This clone turned up a few times. The chain recombines TRBV28 with TRBJ1-1; 8 nucleotides match TRBD1. V lost 4 bases and J lost 0; bases outside the gene matches: 4. Germline lookup yields CDR1 MDHEN and CDR2 SYDVKM. The CDR3 is 15 residues long. The CDR3 coding sequence is TGTGCCAGCAGTTCGCGGACAGGGTTGAACACTGAAGCTTTCTTT. Translating gives CASSSRTGLNTEAFF.